This T cell receptor beta chain was documented in a study of cytomegalovirus exposure and HLA in healthy donors. Use of 60 Vbeta and 13 Jbeta primers characterized the PCR. Sequenced by immunoSEQ multiplex PCR; TCRdb stores in-frame clones only, minus some. The data show about 140,000 clones, roughly 80% seen once. Study results and limitations: Productive rates of about 87% or about 30% were seen for most TCR beta V segments in an earlier analysis.

Comment on this clone: The antigen is unknown.

There are 14 residues in the CDR3. Per germline, CDR1 MDHEN and CDR2 SYDVKM. J was trimmed by 5 bases and V by 2 bases; bases with no gene match: 5. The genes are TRBV28 and TRBJ1-2, with TRBD1 identical over 7 bases. The TCR originated in a female donor in good health and CMV-seronegative. The sequenced sample was PBMCs. CDR3 loop: CASSLAGTAYGYTF. As DNA, the CDR3 is TGTGCCAGCAGTTTAGCCGGGACAGCATATGGCTACACCTTC.